This T cell receptor (beta chain) was retrieved from a study of cytotoxic CD8 clonotypes in ibrutinib-treated CLL. General study results and limits: Higher circulating CD8+ T-cell counts strongly accompanied higher baseline clonality, above age-matched healthy donors.

Using immunoSEQ multiplex PCR, the repertoire was profiled, and TCRdb retains in-frame clones only, with some absent. The data contain around 130,000 clones, around four fifths of them singletons. As regards this clone: Its antigen remains unknown.

The source material was PBMCs, sampled after 24 months of ibrutinib treatment. The clonotype originates from a human donor with chronic lymphocytic leukemia.

CDR3 loop: CASSLVRRSTDTQYF. CDR3 coding DNA: TGTGCCAGCAGCTTGGTAAGGCGGAGCACAGATACGCAGTATTTT. The chain is built from TRBV7-9 and TRBJ2-3, with D unclear. The CDR3 runs to 15 residues. Trimming removed 3 bases at V and 0 bases at J, with 10 bases between. Germline-derived CDR1 and CDR2 are SEHNR and FQNEAQ (reference sequence).